This T cell receptor (beta chain) derives from a study of cytomegalovirus exposure and HLA in healthy donors. Study observations and caveats: Most CMV-associated TCR beta chains appeared HLA-restricted in a later analysis. Earlier analysis found most TCR beta V segments productive about 90% or about 30% of the time. Common viral pathogens seemed, in a later analysis, to connect with several of the most significant clusters.

It was with 60 Vbeta and 13 Jbeta primers that the PCR ran. TCRdb keeps only in-frame clones here, not all; method: immunoSEQ multiplex PCR. Among approximately 240,000 clones listed, 82% were seen once. Regarding this clone: Antigen: not known.

Germline V lookup: CDR1 MNHEY, CDR2 SVGAGI. The CDR3 is 12 amino acids. Trimming took 2 bases from V and 6 from J, leaving 8 bases between them. Sequencing was performed on PBMCs. The chain joins TRBV6-5 to TRBJ2-7; D gene ambiguous. This clonotype was obtained from a middle-aged woman in good health and CMV-seropositive. For the CDR3, the DNA is TGTGCCAGCAGTTACGCGAACGGCGAGCAGTACTTC. Protein: CASSYANGEQYF.